This is a list of T cell receptor beta chains from one sample in a study of T cell changes during pregnancy in multiple sclerosis. The repertoire was sequenced with immunoSEQ multiplex PCR; TCRdb's copy has only in-frame clones and lacks some. Of about 68,000 clones in the sample, less than 95% were seen once. This material consisted of peripheral blood, taken in the second trimester of pregnancy. The receptors shown here come from a female donor with multiple sclerosis, enrolled in a pregnancy study. Each CDR3 is given with its conserved first and last residue. The order of the fields is D gene, CDR3 length, clone size, V gene, J gene, CDR3 protein, CDR3 DNA. A D gene is named only where the DNA matches it firmly. The size field is filled for only some rows; it gives once, few, many or a size class.

>.|13|.|TRBV2|TRBJ2-3
CASGGLHTDTQYF
TGTGCCAGTGGTGGGCTGCACACAGATACGCAGTATTTT
>TRBD1|15|.|TRBV11-3|TRBJ1-1
CASSPGQGQSTEAFF
TGTGCCAGCAGCCCAGGACAGGGGCAGAGCACTGAAGCTTTCTTT
>.|14|.|TRBV30|TRBJ1-3
CAWTVSSSGNTIYF
TGTGCCTGGACAGTCTCTAGCTCTGGAAACACCATATATTTT
>TRBD1|16|.|TRBV7-9|TRBJ2-7
CASSPSPGTGNYEQYF
TGTGCCAGCAGCCCATCCCCCGGGACAGGGAACTACGAGCAGTACTTC
>TRBD1|14|once|TRBV4-3|TRBJ1-1
CASSQDSRGLEAFF
TGCGCCAGCAGCCAAGATTCCAGGGGGCTTGAAGCTTTCTTT
>TRBD2|15|.|TRBV7-7|TRBJ2-3
CASSLLAGGTDTQYF
TGTGCTAGCAGCTTACTAGCGGGGGGGACAGATACGCAGTATTTT
>TRBD2|11|once|TRBV29-1|TRBJ2-7
CSVGLAWEQYF
TGCAGCGTGGGACTAGCATGGGAGCAGTACTTC
>.|15|.|TRBV6-1|TRBJ1-2
CASSEQAQANYGYTF
TGTGCCAGCAGTGAACAGGCCCAAGCTAACTATGGCTACACCTTC
>TRBD2|16|.|TRBV27|TRBJ2-7
CASSPPGRGASYEQYF
TGTGCCAGCAGTCCACCGGGGCGGGGGGCCTCCTACGAGCAGTACTTC
>.|15|few|TRBV2|TRBJ2-2
CASSALTGNTGELFF
TGTGCCAGCAGTGCGTTGACAGGGAACACCGGGGAGCTGTTTTTT
>.|14|.|TRBV7-6|TRBJ2-7
CASSLGRGPYEQYF
TGTGCCAGCAGCTTAGGGAGGGGCCCCTACGAGCAGTACTTC
>TRBD1|13|few|TRBV19|TRBJ1-1
CASSTGQVGEAFF
TGTGCCAGTAGCACCGGACAGGTAGGCGAAGCTTTCTTT
>.|14|.|TRBV6-1|TRBJ2-3
CASSERGGVDTQYF
TGTGCCAGCAGTGAAAGGGGGGGGGTAGATACGCAGTATTTT
>TRBD1|16|.|TRBV6-5|TRBJ2-7
CASSYFLGQGAGEQYF
TGTGCCAGCAGTTACTTTTTGGGACAGGGGGCGGGGGAGCAGTACTTC
>TRBD1|15|.|TRBV2|TRBJ2-6
CASSLRGPGANVLTF
TGTGCCAGTTCCCTCAGGGGGCCTGGGGCCAACGTCCTGACTTTC